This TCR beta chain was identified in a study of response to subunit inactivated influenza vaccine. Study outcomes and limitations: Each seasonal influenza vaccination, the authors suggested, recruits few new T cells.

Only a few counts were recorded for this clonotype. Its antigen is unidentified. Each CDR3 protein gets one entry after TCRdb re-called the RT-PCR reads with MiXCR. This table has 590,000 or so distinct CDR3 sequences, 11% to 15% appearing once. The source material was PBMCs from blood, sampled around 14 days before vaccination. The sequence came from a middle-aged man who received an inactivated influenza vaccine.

CDR3 DNA: TGCGCCAGCAACAGGGGGTCTTCAACCCAAACCTACGAGCAGTACTTC. Residues: CASNRGSSTQTYEQYF. This rearrangement joins TRBV5-1 to TRBJ2-7; 8 positions match TRBD1. The CDR3 has 16 amino acids. Trimming at V came to 6 bases and at J to 2 bases, leaving 13 bases not matched to a gene. Germline CDR1 is SGHRS and CDR2 is YFSETQ.